These 32 T cell receptor beta chains were all obtained from the same sample, sequenced in a study of control samples from healthy donors and cancer patients. The repertoire was sequenced with immunoSEQ multiplex PCR; TCRdb's copy has only in-frame clones and lacks some. The sample carries around 30,000 clones, about nine tenths recorded once. The sequenced sample consisted of PBMCs. Source of these receptors: a man aged 50 to 59 with lung cancer.

The chain employs TRBV3-1 (or the pseudogene TRBV3-2) and TRBJ2-7, with D perhaps TRBD1 (6 bases). Trimming took off 3 bases at V and 5 bases at J, with 17 bases between the two ends. The CDR3 loop spans 15 amino acids. Germline CDR1 is LGHDT and CDR2 is YNNKEL (reference sequence). CDR3 sequence: CASSHTGMGQNEQYF. The CDR3 nucleotides read TGTGCCAGCAGCCACACAGGGATGGGTCAGAACGAGCAGTACTTC.

This chain joins TRBV9 and TRBJ2-1, with TRBD1 matching over 9 bases. The CDR3 sequence is 15 residues long. Germline CDR1 and CDR2: SGDLS and YYNGEE. With V trimmed by 4 bases and J by 8 bases, 10 bases remained unmatched. CDR3 sequence: CASSPTGGAVDEQFF. The CDR3 DNA reads as TGTGCCAGCAGCCCAACAGGGGGCGCAGTGGATGAGCAGTTCTTC.

This chain links TRBV7-3 with TRBJ2-2, with 11 bases fitting TRBD1. The germline V gene encodes CDR1 SGHTA and CDR2 FQGTGA. This CDR3 is 14 amino acids long. Trimming at V came to 4 bases and at J to 9 bases, leaving 4 bases not matched to a gene. CDR3: CASSSGQGARELFF. CDR3 DNA: TGTGCCAGCAGCTCCGGACAGGGGGCTAGGGAGCTGTTTTTT.

The chain carries TRBV28 and TRBJ1-4; unclear D gene. CDR3 length: 12 amino acids. The V gene lost 2 bases and the J gene lost 10 bases, with 8 bases spanning the gap. Germline V gene data show CDR1 as MDHEN and CDR2 as SYDVKM. The CDR3 DNA reads as TGTGCCAGCAGTTTAGCTGGTACAAAACTGTTTTTT. It is translated as CASSLAGTKLFF.

The CDR3 loop reads CASSRDRSSGNTIYF. CDR3 in DNA: TGCGCCAGCAGCCGGGACAGGAGCTCTGGAAACACCATATATTTT. The V call is TRBV4-3, the J call TRBJ1-3, with TRBD1 matching over 8 bases. The germline CDR1 and CDR2 sequences are LGHNA and YSLEER. The CDR3 totals 15 residues. V dropped 4 bases and J dropped 0; count of bases not matched to a gene: 2.

The chain recombines TRBV28 with TRBJ1-1; D is unresolved. CDR1 MDHEN and CDR2 SYDVKM come from the germline V gene. V was clipped by 1 base and J by 2 bases, with 8 bases between them. The CDR3 runs 14 residues. The CDR3 reads CASSLSWGNTEAFF. In nucleotides, the CDR3 is TGTGCCAGCAGTTTATCGTGGGGAAACACTGAAGCTTTCTTT.

This clone has a single count. The rearrangement joins TRBV5-1 to TRBJ1-4; the match to TRBD1 covers 8 bases. CDR1 SGHRS and CDR2 YFSETQ come from the germline V gene. Trimming at V came to 1 base and at J to 4 bases, leaving 6 bases not matched to a gene. The CDR3 loop spans 16 amino acids. Here the CDR3 reads CASSLTGGVINEKLFF. The CDR3 region has the DNA TGCGCCAGCAGCTTGACAGGGGGAGTGATTAATGAAAAACTGTTTTTT. Based on the CDR3 plus reference TRBV5-1 and TRBJ1-4, the full variable domain is KAGVTQTPRYLIKTRGQQVTLSCSPISGHRSVSWYQQTPGQGLQFLFEYFSETQRNKGNFPGRFSGRQFSNSRSEMNVSTLELGDSALYLCASSLTGGVINEKLFFGSGTQLSVL.

In this sample, this clone turned up a few times. The V gene is TRBV24-1, the J gene TRBJ2-1; TRBD1 agrees at 7 bases. This CDR3 is 14 amino acids long. Germline loops: CDR1 KGHDR, CDR2 SFDVKD. V shed 4 bases, J shed 4 bases, and the junction held 3 bases outside the gene matches. The CDR3 here is CATSDRGQYNEQFF. CDR3 bases: TGTGCCACCAGTGACCGGGGACAGTACAATGAGCAGTTCTTC.

V and J are TRBV30 and TRBJ1-4; 9 bases map to TRBD1. The ends lost 4 bases at V and 4 bases at J; junction bases unmatched: 7. The CDR3 totals 15 residues. Germline V gives CDR1 GTSNPN, CDR2 SVGIG (reference sequence). The CDR3 loop reads CAWTRQGGLNEKLFF. The CDR3 DNA follows: TGTGCCTGGACTAGACAGGGGGGACTTAATGAAAAACTGTTTTTT. The variable domain in full, with the rest retrieved from reference TRBV30 and TRBJ1-4, is SQTIHQWPATLVQPVGSPLSLECTVEGTSNPNLYWYRQAAGRGLQLLFYSVGIGQISSEVPQNLSASRPQDRQFILSSKKLLLSDSGFYLCAWTRQGGLNEKLFFGSGTQLSVL.

The V and J genes are TRBV10-3 and TRBJ1-4, with a tentative D call TRBD1 (6 bases). The V and J ends lost 0 bases and 13 bases respectively, with 15 bases between them. CDR1 ENHRY and CDR2 SYGVKD come from the germline V gene. The CDR3 contains 14 residues. The CDR3: CAISESGGDNGLFF. CDR3 coding DNA: TGTGCCATCAGTGAGTCCGGGGGGGACAACGGACTGTTTTTT.

V and J are TRBV27 and TRBJ2-7; 10 positions agree with TRBD2. CDR3 length: 18 amino acids. V lost 5 bases to trimming and J lost 0 bases; unmatched junction nucleotides: 13. CDR1 MNHEY and CDR2 SMNVEV come from the germline V gene (reference sequence). CDR3 DNA: TGTGCCAGCAGTCATTACCCCGATAGCGGGGGGATCTCCTACGAGCAGTACTTC. Protein sequence: CASSHYPDSGGISYEQYF.

This clone came up once. CDR3 DNA sequence: TGTGCCAGCAGCGCCTACAGGGGGCGAGGGTCCTACGAGCAGTACTTC. It translates to CASSAYRGRGSYEQYF. This chain connects TRBV7-9 to TRBJ2-7, with 9 positions matching TRBD1. Germline assignment: CDR1 SEHNR and CDR2 FQNEAQ (reference sequence). CDR3 size: 16 residues. V trimming: 5 bases; J trimming: 1 base; junction bases outside the gene matches: 9. The full variable domain, its missing parts supplied by reference TRBV7-9 and TRBJ2-7, is DTGVSQNPRHKITKRGQNVTFRCDPISEHNRLYWYRQTLGQGPEFLTYFQNEAQLEKSRLLSDRFSAERPKGSFSTLEIQRTEQGDSAMYLCASSAYRGRGSYEQYFGPGTRLTVT.

This clone was seen only a few times. The chain carries TRBV6-5 and TRBJ1-1; no clear D. This CDR3 is built from 11 residues. V dropped 7 bases and J dropped 8 bases, with 11 bases sitting between them. Germline values: CDR1 MNHEY, CDR2 SVGAGI. The CDR3 sequence: CASTNNREAFF. CDR3 nucleotide sequence: TGTGCCAGCACTAATAATCGCGAAGCTTTCTTT.

The CDR3 nucleotides are TGTGCCAGCTCACCTTGGGACAGCGCAAACACTGAAGCTTTCTTT. As protein: CASSPWDSANTEAFF. The rearrangement joins TRBV18 to TRBJ1-1; 7 bases are shared with TRBD1. CDR3 length equals 15 residues. From germline, CDR1 is KGHSH and CDR2 LQKENI. V gave up 3 bases and J gave up 2 bases; unmatched junction bases: 6.

The CDR3 sequence: CASSQSTGFLANYGYTF. The DNA of the CDR3 is TGTGCCAGCAGCCAATCGACAGGGTTTTTAGCAAACTATGGCTACACCTTC. The chain uses TRBV14 and TRBJ1-2; 7 bases align to TRBD1. V lost 2 bases to trimming and J lost 2 bases; unmatched junction nucleotides: 11. This CDR3 has 17 amino acids. CDR1 and CDR2 from the germline V gene are SGHDN and FVKESK.

This chain links TRBV14 with TRBJ1-3; 9 bases line up with TRBD1. There are 16 residues in the CDR3. With V trimmed by 4 bases and J by 4 bases, 8 bases remained unmatched. CDR1 and CDR2 from the germline V gene are SGHDN and FVKESK. In nucleotides, the CDR3 is TGTGCCAGCAGCCCCCCCTGGGGACAGGGAGGAAACACCATATATTTT. Translated, it gives CASSPPWGQGGNTIYF.

The gene calls are TRBV12-5 and TRBJ2-7; D remains unclear. CDR1 and CDR2 (germline): LGHNT, FRNRAP. V lost 8 bases and J 2 bases, leaving 13 bases between the germline ends. The CDR3 consists of 13 residues. CDR3 sequence: CASSSGAPYEQYF. The CDR3 DNA is TGTGCTAGTAGCTCCGGAGCCCCCTACGAGCAGTACTTC.

The chain uses TRBV12-3 or TRBV12-4 and TRBJ2-2; D tentatively reads TRBD1 or TRBD2 (5 bases each). There are 13 residues in the CDR3. V dropped 4 bases and J dropped 7 bases, with 10 bases sitting between them. CDR3 in amino acids: CASSSARGGELFF. For the CDR3, the DNA is TGTGCCAGCAGTTCTGCGAGGGGCGGGGAGCTGTTTTTT.

This chain connects TRBV28 to TRBJ2-7, with a weak D call TRBD1 (6 bases). This CDR3 comprises 14 residues. The germline V and J ends were trimmed by 4 bases and 7 bases, with 17 bases remaining between them. In germline, CDR1 is MDHEN, CDR2 SYDVKM. CDR3 in amino acids: CASSSQGRGVEQYF. For the CDR3, the DNA is TGTGCCAGCAGTTCGCAGGGCAGGGGAGTAGAGCAGTACTTC.

The J gene is TRBJ2-5, the V gene TRBV28; D gene uncertain. The CDR3 loop spans 14 amino acids. Trimming took off 5 bases at V and 5 bases at J, with 15 bases between the two ends. Germline values: CDR1 MDHEN, CDR2 SYDVKM. The CDR3 is CASSPLSTGETQYF. The DNA of the CDR3 is TGTGCCAGCAGTCCCCTGTCCACCGGCGAGACCCAGTACTTC.

V and J are TRBV5-4 and TRBJ1-4, with 10 bases identical to TRBD1. CDR1 and CDR2 (germline): SGHNT, YYREEE (reference sequence). The CDR3 has 14 residues. With V trimmed by 4 bases and J by 8 bases, 5 bases remained unmatched. The CDR3 is CASSPDRGNEKLFF. As DNA, the CDR3 is TGTGCCAGCAGCCCGGACAGGGGGAACGAAAAACTGTTTTTT.

The chain employs TRBV7-3 and TRBJ1-3, with D possibly being TRBD1 (5 bases). Trimming pared 0 bases from V and 9 bases from J, leaving 9 bases between. Germline V gene sequence: CDR1 SGHTA, CDR2 FQGTGA. The CDR3 loop spans 13 amino acids. CDR3 DNA sequence: TGTGCCAGCAGCTTAACGGGGACGGGCACCATATATTTT. Translating gives CASSLTGTGTIYF.

The CDR3 is CASSPPTSGGAGGTDTQYF. The CDR3 DNA reads TGTGCCAGCAGCCCCCCCACTAGCGGGGGGGCCGGGGGCACAGATACGCAGTATTTT. The chain uses TRBV7-2 and TRBJ2-3; 13 positions match TRBD2. The CDR3 spans 19 residues. The germline CDR1 and CDR2 sequences are SGHTA and FQGNSA. Losses at the gene ends were 5 bases for V and 1 base for J; bases not matched to a gene: 12.

The V gene is TRBV30, the J gene TRBJ2-3; a possible D gene is TRBD1 (5 bases). V lost 2 bases and J 5 bases, leaving 8 bases between the germline ends. Germline loops: CDR1 GTSNPN, CDR2 SVGIG (reference sequence). This CDR3 region has 12 residues. CDR3 protein: CAWSPQGDTQYF. Here the CDR3 DNA reads TGTGCCTGGAGTCCCCAGGGAGATACGCAGTATTTT.

This clone occurred once. CDR3 bases: TGTGCCAGCAGCCCCAGCTCCTATAATTCACCCCTCCACTTT. Encoded protein: CASSPSSYNSPLHF. This rearrangement joins TRBV7-9 to TRBJ1-6; D uncertain. Germline CDR1 is SEHNR and CDR2 is FQNEAQ (reference sequence). This CDR3 is 14 amino acids long. V was clipped by 5 bases and J by 0 bases, with 5 bases between them.

This chain links TRBV27 with TRBJ1-5; D might be TRBD1 (5 bases). The V gene lost 0 bases and the J gene lost 4 bases, with 7 bases spanning the gap. The CDR3 is 14 amino acids. In germline, CDR1 is MNHEY, CDR2 SMNVEV (reference sequence). The CDR3 region is CASSLSWGNQPQHF. The DNA for the CDR3 is TGTGCCAGCAGTTTATCTTGGGGGAATCAGCCCCAGCATTTT.

The CDR3 nucleotides are TGTGCCAGCAGCCCCGCCGGGGGGCCCTACAATGAGCAGTTCTTC. It is translated as CASSPAGGPYNEQFF. The gene calls are TRBV3-1 (or the pseudogene TRBV3-2) and TRBJ2-1; tentative D call: TRBD2 (7 bases). Per the germline V gene, CDR1 is LGHDT and CDR2 is YNNKEL (reference sequence). This CDR3 region has 15 residues. V lost 4 bases to trimming and J lost 2 bases, with 12 bases between them.

V gene TRBV9 combines with J gene TRBJ1-5, with a weak D call TRBD1 (5 bases). Trimming took off 0 bases at V and 0 bases at J, with 7 bases between the two ends. Germline V gene data show CDR1 as SGDLS and CDR2 as YYNGEE. The CDR3 sequence is 15 residues long. The CDR3 bases are TGTGCCAGCAGCGTAGGGGGGTATAGCAATCAGCCCCAGCATTTT. Its translation is CASSVGGYSNQPQHF.

The chain combines TRBV5-1 with TRBJ2-2; unclear D gene. V lost 5 bases to trimming and J lost 2 bases, with 7 bases between them. The CDR3 contains 13 residues. The germline V gene has CDR1 SGHRS and CDR2 YFSETQ. In DNA form, the CDR3 reads TGCGCCAGCAGTCAGAGTAACACCGGGGAGCTGTTTTTT. Amino acids: CASSQSNTGELFF.

The chain is built from TRBV19 and TRBJ2-2, with D possibly matching TRBD1 (6 bases). V was clipped by 6 bases and J by 5 bases, with 16 bases between them. The CDR3 is 15 amino acids. Germline V gene data show CDR1 as LNHDA and CDR2 as SQIVND (reference sequence). The CDR3 region is CASSSNLRGTGELFF. Written as DNA, the CDR3 is TGTGCCAGTAGCAGCAACCTAAGGGGGACCGGGGAGCTGTTTTTT.

The chain recombines TRBV7-2 with TRBJ1-4; D possibly corresponds to TRBD1 (6 bases). The CDR3 loop spans 15 amino acids. The germline CDR1 and CDR2 sequences are SGHTA and FQGNSA. V lost 2 bases and J lost 1, with 8 bases in between. The CDR3: CASSLRGRTNEKLFF. As DNA, the CDR3 is TGTGCCAGCAGCTTACGGGGGCGAACTAATGAAAAACTGTTTTTT. Variable domain in full (rest from reference TRBV7-2 and TRBJ1-4): GAGVSQSPSNKVTEKGKDVELRCDPISGHTALYWYRQSLGQGLEFLIYFQGNSAPDKSGLPSDRFSAERTGGSVSTLTIQRTQQEDSAVYLCASSLRGRTNEKLFFGSGTQLSVL.

This clone has just a few counts. The rearrangement links TRBV5-1 to TRBJ1-1; no clear D. This CDR3 has 14 amino acids. V was cut by 4 bases and J by 1 base, with 11 bases left in between. Germline CDR1 reads SGHRS; CDR2 reads YFSETQ. CDR3 coding DNA: TGCGCCAGCAGCACACAACCCGGGAACACTGAAGCTTTCTTT. As protein: CASSTQPGNTEAFF.